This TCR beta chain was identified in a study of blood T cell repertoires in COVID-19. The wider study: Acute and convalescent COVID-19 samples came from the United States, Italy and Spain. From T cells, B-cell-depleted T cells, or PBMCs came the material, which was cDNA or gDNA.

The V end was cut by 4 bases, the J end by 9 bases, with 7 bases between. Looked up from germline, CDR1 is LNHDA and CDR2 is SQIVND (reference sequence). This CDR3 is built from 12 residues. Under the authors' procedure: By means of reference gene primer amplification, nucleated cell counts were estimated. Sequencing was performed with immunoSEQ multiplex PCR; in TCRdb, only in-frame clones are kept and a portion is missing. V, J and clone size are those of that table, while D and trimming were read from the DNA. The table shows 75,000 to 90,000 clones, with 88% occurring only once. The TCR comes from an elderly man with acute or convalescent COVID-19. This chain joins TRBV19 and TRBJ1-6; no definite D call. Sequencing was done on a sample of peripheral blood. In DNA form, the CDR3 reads TGTGCCAGTAGTAGCCCCGGTTCACCCCTCCACTTT. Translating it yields CASSSPGSPLHF.